The clone carrying this TCR beta chain was seen at least ten times. A single record per CDR3 protein comes from TCRdb applying MiXCR to the reads. The table includes under 250,000 distinct CDR3 sequences, 5% to 8.5% detected once. J gave up 7 bases and V 5 bases, and 12 bases lay outside the gene matches. Germline CDR1 SGHAT, CDR2 FQNNGV. The CDR3 is made up of 17 amino acids. The entry originates in a study of T cell repertoires in cytomegalovirus infection. Study at large: CMV infection and matching HLA type were both indicated by public TCR beta signatures.

Specimen: PBMCs. The origin of this receptor is a human donor in good health (CMV status not recorded). Some clones in this sample may be carry-over from other donors' samples. J is TRBJ2-5 and V is TRBV11-2; 14 bases line up with TRBD2. The CDR3 sequence: CASSIRLTSGGAGTQYF. The CDR3 DNA is TGTGCCAGCAGCATCCGACTGACTAGCGGGGGGGCGGGGACCCAGTACTTC.